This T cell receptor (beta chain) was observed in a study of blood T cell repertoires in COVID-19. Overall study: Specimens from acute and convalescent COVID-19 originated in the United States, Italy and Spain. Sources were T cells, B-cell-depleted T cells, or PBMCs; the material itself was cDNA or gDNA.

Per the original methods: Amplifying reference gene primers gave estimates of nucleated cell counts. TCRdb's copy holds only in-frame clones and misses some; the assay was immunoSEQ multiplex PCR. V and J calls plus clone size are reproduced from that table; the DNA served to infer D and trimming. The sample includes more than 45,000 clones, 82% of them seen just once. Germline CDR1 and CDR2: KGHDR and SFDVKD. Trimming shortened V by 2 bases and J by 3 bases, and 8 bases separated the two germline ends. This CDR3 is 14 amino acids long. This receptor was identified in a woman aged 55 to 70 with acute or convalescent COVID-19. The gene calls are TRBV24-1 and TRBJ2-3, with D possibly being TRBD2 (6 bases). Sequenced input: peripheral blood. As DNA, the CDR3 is TGTGCCACCAGTGATTCCCGGGAGACAGATACGCAGTATTTT. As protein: CATSDSRETDTQYF.